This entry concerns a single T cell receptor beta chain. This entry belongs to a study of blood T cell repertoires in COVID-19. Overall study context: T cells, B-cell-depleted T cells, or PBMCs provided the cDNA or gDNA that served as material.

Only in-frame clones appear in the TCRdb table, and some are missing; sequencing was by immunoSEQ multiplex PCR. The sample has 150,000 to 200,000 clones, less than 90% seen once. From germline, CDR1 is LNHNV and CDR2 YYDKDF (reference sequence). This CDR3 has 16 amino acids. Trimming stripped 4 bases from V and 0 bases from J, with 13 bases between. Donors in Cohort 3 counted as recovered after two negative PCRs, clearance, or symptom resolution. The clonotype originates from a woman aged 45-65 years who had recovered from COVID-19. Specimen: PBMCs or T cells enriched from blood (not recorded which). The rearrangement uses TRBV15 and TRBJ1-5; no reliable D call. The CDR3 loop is CATSIGASSSNQPQHF. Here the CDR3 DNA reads TGTGCCACCAGCATCGGAGCCTCTTCTAGCAATCAGCCCCAGCATTTT.